This TCR beta chain is from a study of shared clonotypes between healthy human individuals. Source study methods: From ImmunoSEQ came sequences covering only the junction and carrying no quality scores, so filtering differed. Assay used: immunoSEQ multiplex PCR; TCRdb lists only in-frame clones, some missing. V, J and clone size are those of that table, while D and trimming were read from the DNA. The repertoire holds more than 2 million clones, with around 95% as singletons. The study's findings and limits: Tissue TCR repertoires likely differ from these blood-only repertoires.

A note on this clone: Its antigen remains unidentified.

The naive CD8 subset, CD45RO-negative cells positively selected for CCR7, excluded terminally differentiated effector memory CD45RA+ cells. The CDR3 runs 15 residues. V lost 3 bases, J lost 1 base, and 10 bases lay in between. Germline-derived CDR1 and CDR2 are LNHDA and SQIVND (reference sequence). The TCR originated in a man aged 18 to 29 in good health. Some clones in this sample may be carry-over from other donors' samples. V is TRBV19 and J is TRBJ1-5; D is uncertain. The sample comprised naive CD8+ T cells from PBMCs. The CDR3 DNA is TGTGCCAGTAGTATTGTGCAGCGAAGCAATCAGCCCCAGCATTTT. Translated, it gives CASSIVQRSNQPQHF.